This entry is about one T cell receptor (beta chain). Its antigen is as yet unknown. Libraries were prepared by immunoSEQ multiplex PCR; TCRdb keeps only in-frame clonotypes and omits some of them. The sample contains under 90,000 clones, about 86% of which appear only once. The data belong to a study of OX40 agonist ivuxolimab in advanced cancers. Germline CDR1 is SGHRS and CDR2 is YFSETQ. V gave up 4 bases and J gave up 5 bases; unmatched junction bases: 3. The CDR3 length is 14 residues. Regarding the study as a whole: The average count of expanded clones was higher among CD8+ T cells than among CD4+.

The clonotype comes from an adult with an advanced solid tumor such as melanoma, head and neck, liver or kidney cancer. This chain links TRBV5-1 with TRBJ1-4; 9 nucleotides line up with TRBD1. The sequenced sample was CD4+ or CD8+ T cells sorted from blood, obtained in a trial of the OX40 agonist ivuxolimab. CDR3 DNA sequence: TGCGCCAGCAGCACGGGACAGGGAAATGAAAAACTGTTTTTT. Translated, it gives CASSTGQGNEKLFF.